The clone carrying this T cell receptor (beta chain) has ten or more counts. Its target is not known. This sample is drawn from a study of T cells in Graves' hyperthyroidism and ophthalmopathy. Not enrolled were patients with uncontrolled infection, other autoimmune disease, pregnancy or lactation. Study-level results: In blood, most of the thyroid clonotypes expanded above 0.001 were also present.

RNA transcripts yielded amplified TCR beta CDR3 regions. The HTBI primer set served for first-round RT-PCR of the TCR CDR3. TCRdb passed the multiplex PCR reads through MiXCR, listing each CDR3 protein once. The sample includes hundreds of thousands of distinct CDR3 sequences, approximately 15% seen only once; the top ten take approximately 3.5%. The ends were cut back, 3 bases at V and 3 bases at J, with 8 bases in the middle. This CDR3 spans 13 amino acids. CDR1 SGHAT and CDR2 FQNNGV come from the germline V gene. The specimen sequenced was blood. The chain has TRBV11-2 and TRBJ1-1, with D unresolved. The receptor comes from a woman aged 35 to 49 with Graves' ophthalmopathy. The CDR3 DNA is TGTGCCAGCAGCTTTCTTCGCGACACTGAAGCTTTCTTT. Its protein product is CASSFLRDTEAFF. The full variable domain, rest sourced from reference TRBV11-2 and TRBJ1-1, is EAGVAQSPRYKIIEKRQSVAFWCNPISGHATLYWYQQILGQGPKLLIQFQNNGVVDDSQLPKDRFSAERLKGVDSTLKIQPAKLEDSAVYLCASSFLRDTEAFFGQGTRLTVV.